This is a list of T cell receptor beta chains from one sample in a study of cytomegalovirus exposure and HLA in healthy donors. Profiling relied on immunoSEQ multiplex PCR, and the TCRdb table lists in-frame clones only, not all of them. The repertoire consists of about 140,000 clones, with 65% to 80% occurring once and the leading ten covering approximately 1.8%. The sample was PBMCs. The receptors stem from a young woman in good health and CMV-seronegative. CDR3s include the opening cysteine and the closing phenylalanine or tryptophan. D genes are given only for firm matches. Clone size is shown for a subset of rows, as once, few, many or a class of expanded clone.

j_gene: TRBJ2-1
d_gene: NA
abundance: NA
v_gene: TRBV5-1
CDR3aa: CASSPTSPKNNEQFF
CDR3nt: TGCGCCAGCAGCCCTACTAGCCCGAAAAACAATGAGCAGTTCTTC

j_gene: TRBJ2-1
d_gene: TRBD2
abundance: NA
v_gene: TRBV7-2
CDR3aa: CASSLGTSGGQQFF
CDR3nt: TGTGCCAGCAGCTTAGGGACTAGCGGGGGCCAGCAGTTCTTC

j_gene: TRBJ2-3
d_gene: TRBD1
abundance: NA
v_gene: TRBV14
CDR3aa: CASSGMQGADTQYF
CDR3nt: TGTGCCAGCAGCGGCATGCAGGGGGCAGATACGCAGTATTTT

j_gene: TRBJ1-4
d_gene: TRBD1
abundance: NA
v_gene: TRBV28
CDR3aa: CAGQGSTNEKLFF
CDR3nt: TGTGCCGGACAGGGGTCAACTAATGAAAAACTGTTTTTT

j_gene: TRBJ2-1
d_gene: TRBD2
abundance: few
v_gene: TRBV7-3
CDR3aa: CASSLAGGLQYEQFF
CDR3nt: TGTGCCAGCAGCCTAGCGGGAGGCCTACAATATGAGCAGTTCTTC

j_gene: TRBJ2-1
d_gene: NA
abundance: NA
v_gene: TRBV4-1
CDR3aa: CASSQAAGTSFVHEQFF
CDR3nt: TGCGCCAGCAGCCAAGCTGCCGGGACTTCCTTTGTCCATGAGCAGTTCTTC

j_gene: TRBJ2-5
d_gene: NA
abundance: NA
v_gene: TRBV2
CDR3aa: CASSGNTEETQYF
CDR3nt: TGTGCCAGCAGCGGAAACACAGAGGAGACCCAGTACTTC

j_gene: TRBJ2-3
d_gene: NA
abundance: NA
v_gene: TRBV7-3
CDR3aa: CASSLTPVTDTQYF
CDR3nt: TGTGCCAGCAGCTTAACGCCGGTGACAGATACGCAGTATTTT

j_gene: TRBJ2-7
d_gene: NA
abundance: NA
v_gene: TRBV10-3
CDR3aa: CATTGDYEQYF
CDR3nt: TGTGCCACGACGGGAGACTACGAGCAGTACTTC

j_gene: TRBJ2-1
d_gene: TRBD2
abundance: NA
v_gene: TRBV19
CDR3aa: CASRTSGRLGEQFF
CDR3nt: TGTGCCAGCAGGACTAGCGGGAGGTTAGGGGAGCAGTTCTTC

j_gene: TRBJ2-2
d_gene: NA
abundance: NA
v_gene: TRBV11-3
CDR3aa: CASSQVGAGNTGELFF
CDR3nt: TGTGCCAGCAGCCAAGTGGGGGCGGGGAACACCGGGGAGCTGTTTTTT

j_gene: TRBJ2-5
d_gene: TRBD2
abundance: NA
v_gene: TRBV11-2
CDR3aa: CASSPRVAGVQETQYF
CDR3nt: TGTGCCAGCAGCCCCCGGGTAGCGGGGGTGCAAGAGACCCAGTACTTC

j_gene: TRBJ2-5
d_gene: NA
abundance: once
v_gene: TRBV7-2
CDR3aa: CASSFDVRGGSETQYF
CDR3nt: TGTGCCAGCAGCTTCGACGTGAGGGGGGGCAGTGAGACCCAGTACTTC

j_gene: TRBJ1-4
d_gene: NA
abundance: NA
v_gene: TRBV30
CDR3aa: CAWSVDRREKLFF
CDR3nt: TGTGCCTGGAGTGTCGATAGAAGAGAGAAACTGTTTTTT

j_gene: TRBJ1-6
d_gene: NA
abundance: NA
v_gene: TRBV6-4
CDR3aa: CASSPRPGDNSPLHF
CDR3nt: TGTGCCAGCAGCCCCCGGCCGGGAGATAATTCACCCCTCCACTTT

j_gene: TRBJ2-3
d_gene: TRBD1
abundance: NA
v_gene: TRBV29-1
CDR3aa: CSVEPSRGTDTQYF
CDR3nt: TGCAGCGTTGAACCCAGCAGGGGGACAGATACGCAGTATTTT

j_gene: TRBJ1-1
d_gene: NA
abundance: NA
v_gene: TRBV7-8
CDR3aa: CASSLERIDTEAFF
CDR3nt: TGTGCCAGCAGCTTAGAGAGGATAGACACTGAAGCTTTCTTT

j_gene: TRBJ1-2
d_gene: NA
abundance: NA
v_gene: TRBV7-2
CDR3aa: CASSLGGDYGYTF
CDR3nt: TGTGCCAGCAGCTTAGGGGGAGACTATGGCTACACCTTC

j_gene: TRBJ2-1
d_gene: NA
abundance: NA
v_gene: TRBV2
CDR3aa: CASRKSEEQFF
CDR3nt: TGTGCCAGCAGGAAAAGTGAGGAGCAGTTCTTC

j_gene: TRBJ1-1
d_gene: NA
abundance: NA
v_gene: TRBV6-5
CDR3aa: CASSYTETGRAAFF
CDR3nt: TGTGCCAGCAGTTACACCGAGACAGGAAGAGCGGCTTTCTTT

j_gene: TRBJ1-4
d_gene: TRBD1
abundance: NA
v_gene: TRBV7-9
CDR3aa: CAGETGTGGPGALFF
CDR3nt: TGTGCCGGAGAGACCGGGACAGGGGGCCCTGGTGCCCTGTTTTTT

j_gene: TRBJ2-2
d_gene: TRBD2
abundance: NA
v_gene: TRBV7-3
CDR3aa: CASSRTSGGANTGELFF
CDR3nt: TGTGCCAGCAGCAGGACTAGCGGGGGCGCGAACACCGGGGAGCTGTTTTTT

j_gene: TRBJ2-3
d_gene: NA
abundance: NA
v_gene: TRBV5-1
CDR3aa: CASSLEGYVPDTQYF
CDR3nt: TGCGCCAGCAGCTTGGAGGGGTATGTTCCAGATACGCAGTATTTT

j_gene: TRBJ2-7
d_gene: TRBD2
abundance: NA
v_gene: TRBV5-4
CDR3aa: CASSLYQRETYEQYF
CDR3nt: TGTGCCAGCAGCTTGTACCAGCGGGAAACCTACGAGCAGTACTTC

j_gene: TRBJ1-3
d_gene: NA
abundance: NA
v_gene: TRBV6-5
CDR3aa: CASTRQAYGGNTIYF
CDR3nt: TGTGCCAGCACCCGACAGGCCTATGGCGGAAACACCATATATTTT

j_gene: TRBJ2-4
d_gene: NA
abundance: NA
v_gene: TRBV2
CDR3aa: CASSLVGAENIQYF
CDR3nt: TGTGCCAGCAGTTTAGTGGGGGCGGAGAACATTCAGTACTTC

j_gene: TRBJ2-1
d_gene: NA
abundance: NA
v_gene: TRBV29-1
CDR3aa: CSVDPGAGSYNEQFF
CDR3nt: TGCAGCGTTGATCCGGGAGCAGGCTCCTACAATGAGCAGTTCTTC

j_gene: TRBJ2-3
d_gene: TRBD2
abundance: NA
v_gene: TRBV7-6
CDR3aa: CASSLNGGGGGTDTQYF
CDR3nt: TGTGCCAGCAGCTTGAACGGTGGCGGGGGGGGCACAGATACGCAGTATTTT

j_gene: TRBJ2-3
d_gene: TRBD1
abundance: NA
v_gene: TRBV2
CDR3aa: CASSGTGDTQYF
CDR3nt: TGTGCCAGCAGCGGGACAGGGGATACGCAGTATTTT

j_gene: TRBJ2-2
d_gene: TRBD2
abundance: NA
v_gene: TRBV19
CDR3aa: CASSPYSGSLAGELFF
CDR3nt: TGTGCCAGTAGTCCTTACAGCGGGAGCCTGGCCGGGGAGCTGTTTTTT

j_gene: TRBJ1-1
d_gene: NA
abundance: NA
v_gene: TRBV9
CDR3aa: CASSGTVSTEAFF
CDR3nt: TGTGCCAGCAGCGGGACAGTAAGCACTGAAGCTTTCTTT

j_gene: TRBJ1-2
d_gene: TRBD1
abundance: few
v_gene: TRBV18
CDR3aa: CASSGQGQSYGYTF
CDR3nt: TGTGCCAGCTCAGGACAGGGACAGTCCTATGGCTACACCTTC

j_gene: TRBJ2-2
d_gene: NA
abundance: NA
v_gene: TRBV4-1
CDR3aa: CASSQILIMNTGELFF
CDR3nt: TGCGCCAGCAGCCAGATACTTATAATGAACACCGGGGAGCTGTTTTTT

j_gene: TRBJ1-1
d_gene: TRBD1
abundance: NA
v_gene: TRBV5-1
CDR3aa: CASYRTGQGAEAFF
CDR3nt: TGCGCCAGCTATCGAACGGGACAGGGTGCTGAAGCTTTCTTT

j_gene: TRBJ1-2
d_gene: TRBD1
abundance: few
v_gene: TRBV5-4
CDR3aa: CASSLAGTGSYTF
CDR3nt: TGTGCCAGCAGCTTGGCCGGGACAGGGAGCTACACCTTC

j_gene: TRBJ2-1
d_gene: TRBD2
abundance: NA
v_gene: TRBV28
CDR3aa: CASSLSSGGGNEQFF
CDR3nt: TGTGCCAGCAGTTTGTCCAGCGGGGGGGGCAATGAGCAGTTCTTC

j_gene: TRBJ2-7
d_gene: TRBD1
abundance: NA
v_gene: TRBV9
CDR3aa: CASSAGTGLDYEQYF
CDR3nt: TGTGCCAGCAGCGCCGGGACAGGGTTGGACTACGAGCAGTACTTC

j_gene: TRBJ1-1
d_gene: NA
abundance: NA
v_gene: TRBV6-5
CDR3aa: CASSLYRNQGTEAFF
CDR3nt: TGTGCCAGCAGTTTATACAGGAATCAGGGGACTGAAGCTTTCTTT

j_gene: TRBJ1-4
d_gene: NA
abundance: few
v_gene: TRBV5-1
CDR3aa: CASSPDEADGGKLFF
CDR3nt: TGCGCCAGCAGCCCGGACGAAGCAGACGGGGGAAAACTGTTTTTT

j_gene: TRBJ2-7
d_gene: NA
abundance: NA
v_gene: TRBV28
CDR3aa: CASSLLGDYEQYF
CDR3nt: TGTGCCAGCAGTTTATTGGGGGACTACGAGCAGTACTTC

j_gene: TRBJ2-1
d_gene: NA
abundance: NA
v_gene: TRBV2
CDR3aa: CASSETSLGQFF
CDR3nt: TGTGCCAGCAGTGAGACTAGTCTTGGGCAGTTCTTC

j_gene: TRBJ2-7
d_gene: NA
abundance: few
v_gene: TRBV28
CDR3aa: CASSPYYGSYEQYF
CDR3nt: TGTGCCAGCAGTCCATACTACGGCTCCTACGAGCAGTACTTC

j_gene: TRBJ2-1
d_gene: TRBD1
abundance: NA
v_gene: TRBV28
CDR3aa: CASSSPRDSPYNEQFF
CDR3nt: TGTGCCAGCAGCTCTCCCCGGGACAGTCCCTACAATGAGCAGTTCTTC

j_gene: TRBJ1-1
d_gene: NA
abundance: NA
v_gene: TRBV4-2
CDR3aa: CASSQEAGAEAFF
CDR3nt: TGTGCCAGCAGCCAAGAAGCGGGGGCTGAAGCTTTCTTT

j_gene: TRBJ2-7
d_gene: NA
abundance: NA
v_gene: TRBV7-2
CDR3aa: CASSPTDYREQYF
CDR3nt: TGTGCCAGCAGCCCGACGGACTATCGCGAGCAGTACTTC

j_gene: TRBJ2-2
d_gene: NA
abundance: NA
v_gene: TRBV19
CDR3aa: CASSFRTTVRTGELFF
CDR3nt: TGTGCCAGTAGTTTTAGAACGACAGTCAGGACCGGGGAGCTGTTTTTT

j_gene: TRBJ2-5
d_gene: TRBD2
abundance: once
v_gene: TRBV2
CDR3aa: CASRAGLAGGQETQYF
CDR3nt: TGTGCCAGCAGGGCCGGACTAGCGGGGGGACAAGAGACCCAGTACTTC

j_gene: TRBJ1-2
d_gene: NA
abundance: NA
v_gene: TRBV6-5
CDR3aa: CASSNRQDHGYTF
CDR3nt: TGTGCCAGCAGTAATCGACAGGACCATGGCTACACCTTC

j_gene: TRBJ2-7
d_gene: NA
abundance: NA
v_gene: TRBV9
CDR3aa: CASSAPSTEQYF
CDR3nt: TGTGCCAGCAGCGCTCCATCTACCGAGCAGTACTTC

j_gene: TRBJ2-3
d_gene: TRBD2
abundance: NA
v_gene: TRBV9
CDR3aa: CASSAGGSTDTQYF
CDR3nt: TGTGCCAGCAGCGCGGGGGGTAGCACAGATACGCAGTATTTT

j_gene: TRBJ1-2
d_gene: NA
abundance: NA
v_gene: TRBV28
CDR3aa: CASNLPLGQNCGYTF
CDR3nt: TGTGCCAGCAATCTCCCCTTGGGGCAGAACTGTGGCTACACCTTC